One and the same sample provided the 30 T cell receptor beta chains below, sequenced in a study of blood T cell repertoires in COVID-19. Clones were read by immunoSEQ multiplex PCR, and TCRdb kept only the in-frame ones, dropping some. The table lists about 120,000 clones, about 89% of them singletons. The source material was peripheral blood. These receptors were collected from a woman in her seventies with COVID-19, enrolled during active disease.

The genes are TRBV6-1 and TRBJ1-1; a possible D gene is TRBD1 (5 bases). The CDR3 is 12 amino acids. Germline CDR1 and CDR2: MNHNS and SASEGT. Trimming left V 2 bases short and J 7 bases short, with 8 bases between. The CDR3 loop is CASSEWGGEAFF. DNA for the CDR3: TGTGCCAGCAGTGAATGGGGGGGTGAAGCTTTCTTT.

This chain joins TRBV29-1 and TRBJ1-2, with TRBD1 matching over 9 bases. The CDR3 is made up of 12 amino acids. J was trimmed by 8 bases and V by 3 bases; bases with no gene match: 4. CDR1 is SQVTM, CDR2 ANQGSEA, per germline. The CDR3 DNA reads TGCAGCGTTGATGGGACAGGGATCGGCTACACCTTC. Its protein is CSVDGTGIGYTF.

This clone was recorded once. The rearrangement uses TRBV7-9 and TRBJ2-1, with D possibly matching TRBD2 (7 bases). The CDR3 totals 14 residues. V was cut by 0 bases and J by 7 bases, with 10 bases left in between. Per the germline V gene, CDR1 is SEHNR and CDR2 is FQNEAQ (reference sequence). The CDR3, as DNA: TGTGCCAGCAGCTTAGCGGGGGGGCGGAATGAGCAGTTCTTC. It specifies CASSLAGGRNEQFF.

The genes are TRBV3-1 (or the pseudogene TRBV3-2) and TRBJ2-5; D gene unclear. V was trimmed by 1 base and J by 7 bases, leaving 10 bases between them. CDR3 length: 13 amino acids. In germline, CDR1 is LGHDT, CDR2 YNNKEL (reference sequence). The CDR3 reads CASSQAASRTQYF. The CDR3 DNA is TGTGCCAGCAGCCAAGCGGCTAGTCGGACCCAGTACTTC.

The V and J genes are TRBV6-6 and TRBJ2-1; a weak D match, TRBD2 (5 bases). Germline values: CDR1 MNHNY, CDR2 SVGAGI (reference sequence). V lost 6 bases, J lost 6 bases, and 12 bases lay in between. The CDR3 is 13 residues long. CDR3 DNA sequence: TGTGCCAGCAGCCGACCGGGAAGCAATGAGCAGTTCTTC. Translated, it gives CASSRPGSNEQFF.

V gene TRBV7-9 combines with J gene TRBJ2-1, with TRBD2 matching 7 bases. CDR1 is SEHNR, CDR2 FQNEAQ, per germline (reference sequence). This CDR3 has 13 amino acids. The V gene end was trimmed by 5 bases and the J gene end by 10 bases; junction bases not matched to a gene: 8. CDR3 bases: TGTGCCAGCAGCCCCTCGGGAGGACACGAGCAGTTCTTC. Its translation: CASSPSGGHEQFF.

The rearrangement links TRBV23-1 to TRBJ1-4, with D possibly TRBD1 on 5 matching bases. TRBV23-1 belongs to the ORF category, with a function that is uncertain. The CDR3 length is 21 residues. V was shortened by 2 bases and J by 4 bases, with 29 bases between the two germline ends. CDR3 loop: CASSQPPPNPSDSLFNEKLFF. CDR3 bases: TGCGCCAGCAGTCAACCACCACCCAACCCAAGCGACAGCCTCTTTAATGAAAAACTGTTTTTT.

The chain recombines TRBV4-1 with TRBJ1-3; 8 bases are a match to TRBD1. Germline V gene data show CDR1 as MGHRA and CDR2 as YSYEKL. V trimming: 0 bases; J trimming: 10 bases; junction bases outside the gene matches: 11. CDR3 length: 16 residues. The CDR3 DNA reads TGCGCCAGCAGCCAAGACACAGGGGGGATACGAGGGACCATATATTTT. This translates into CASSQDTGGIRGTIYF.

The chain recombines TRBV7-6 with TRBJ2-2; no reliable D call. This CDR3 is built from 13 residues. Germline V gene sequence: CDR1 SGHVS, CDR2 FNYEAQ. V shed 0 bases and J shed 6 bases, with 5 bases lying between them. Here the CDR3 DNA reads TGTGCCAGCAGCTTAGCCCGGGCCGGGGAGCTGTTTTTT. Translating it yields CASSLARAGELFF.

V is TRBV19 and J is TRBJ1-5; possible D gene TRBD1, 6 bases. This CDR3 comprises 13 residues. V dropped 5 bases and J dropped 4 bases, with 9 bases sitting between them. Germline V gene lookup returns CDR1 LNHDA and CDR2 SQIVND (reference sequence). The CDR3 sequence: CASSATGNQPQHF. CDR3 nucleotide sequence: TGTGCCAGTAGTGCGACAGGAAATCAGCCCCAGCATTTT.

V is TRBV7-3 and J is TRBJ2-3; D is possibly TRBD2 (6 bases). This CDR3 is built from 14 residues. Germline V gene data show CDR1 as SGHTA and CDR2 as FQGTGA. Trimming shortened V by 5 bases and J by 0 bases, and 9 bases separated the two germline ends. In nucleotides, the CDR3 is TGTGCCAGCAGCCTGGGACTCAGCACAGATACGCAGTATTTT. Translation gives CASSLGLSTDTQYF.

The genes are TRBV2 and TRBJ2-3, with D tentatively TRBD1 (5 bases). The V and J ends lost 6 bases and 1 base respectively, with 23 bases between them. Germline lookup yields CDR1 SNHLY and CDR2 FYNNEI. The CDR3 has 18 residues. In nucleotides, the CDR3 is TGTGCCAGCAGCACTGAGAGGCTTACCAGGGTGGGCACAGATACGCAGTATTTT. Translated, it gives CASSTERLTRVGTDTQYF.

This rearrangement joins TRBV19 to TRBJ1-1; the D gene is possibly TRBD1 (6 bases). The V gene's germline CDR1 is LNHDA and CDR2 SQIVND (reference sequence). V was clipped by 5 bases and J by 4 bases, with 14 bases between them. The CDR3 extends over 14 amino acids. CDR3 loop: CASSLRQERTEAFF. The CDR3 bases are TGTGCCAGTAGTTTGCGACAGGAGCGCACTGAAGCTTTCTTT.

In nucleotides, the CDR3 is TGTGCCAGCTCACCCGCAGGAACGATGAACTATGGCTACACCTTC. It translates to CASSPAGTMNYGYTF. The chain combines TRBV18 with TRBJ1-2; unclear D gene. Germline-derived CDR1 and CDR2 are KGHSH and LQKENI. Trimming removed 3 bases at V and 2 bases at J, with 13 bases between. The CDR3 has 15 residues.

The CDR3 loop reads CASSQEPGGGANVLTF. The CDR3 DNA reads TGCGCCAGCAGCCAAGAGCCAGGGGGTGGGGCCAACGTCCTGACTTTC. This chain uses TRBV4-1 with TRBJ2-6, with 7 bases aligning to TRBD1. The germline gives CDR1 MGHRA, CDR2 YSYEKL. After removal of 0 bases from V and 3 bases from J, the junction contained 2 bases not matched to a gene. The CDR3 is 16 residues long.

In its sample, this clone was seen a few times. The chain carries TRBV6-1 and TRBJ1-3; D unresolved. Germline V gene data show CDR1 as MNHNS and CDR2 as SASEGT. The V end lost 2 bases, the J end lost 14 bases, and 7 bases lay between the germline ends. This CDR3 contains 10 residues. CDR3 protein: CASSEMALYF. CDR3 nucleotide sequence: TGTGCCAGCAGTGAAATGGCCCTATATTTT.

The table lists this clone with a count of one. The J gene is TRBJ1-5, the V gene TRBV7-7; weak D call: TRBD1 (6 bases). Trimming stripped 5 bases from V and 6 bases from J, with 11 bases between. Germline lookup yields CDR1 SSHAT and CDR2 FNYEAQ (reference sequence). CDR3 length equals 13 residues. The CDR3 reads CASSAQGGQPQHF. The CDR3, as DNA: TGTGCCAGCAGCGCACAGGGCGGTCAGCCCCAGCATTTT.

The J gene is TRBJ2-4, the V gene TRBV28; 8 positions agree with TRBD1. The CDR3 loop spans 15 amino acids. V dropped 2 bases and J dropped 8; count of bases not matched to a gene: 8. Per the germline V gene, CDR1 is MDHEN and CDR2 is SYDVKM. Here the CDR3 reads CASSLVGQGADIQYF. As DNA, the CDR3 is TGTGCCAGCAGTTTAGTTGGGCAGGGGGCGGACATTCAGTACTTC.

V gene TRBV5-5 combines with J gene TRBJ1-2; the D gene is possibly TRBD1 (5 bases). This CDR3 region has 13 residues. V lost 1 base, J lost 5 bases, and 9 bases lay in between. Germline assignment: CDR1 SGHKS and CDR2 YYEKEE (reference sequence). CDR3 sequence: CASSLSGGYGYTF. The CDR3 nucleotides read TGTGCCAGCAGCTTGTCCGGGGGATATGGCTACACCTTC.

The V call is TRBV6-4, the J call TRBJ1-1, with 7 positions matching TRBD1. Looked up from germline, CDR1 is MRHNA and CDR2 is SNTAGT. The CDR3 totals 15 residues. Germline trimming cut 3 bases from V and 0 bases from J; bases unmatched to any gene: 4. The CDR3 DNA sequence: TGTGCCAGCAGTGAGACAGGGATCATGAACACTGAAGCTTTCTTT. It encodes CASSETGIMNTEAFF.

The rearrangement uses TRBV28 and TRBJ1-5; 8 nucleotides agree with TRBD1. Germline V CDR1 and CDR2: MDHEN, SYDVKM. J lost 2 bases, V lost 5 bases, and 5 bases had no gene match. The CDR3 spans 15 residues. Here the CDR3 reads CASSPQTGGNQPQHF. In nucleotides, the CDR3 is TGTGCCAGCAGTCCACAGACAGGGGGCAATCAGCCCCAGCATTTT.

The chain has TRBV3-1 (or the pseudogene TRBV3-2) and TRBJ1-1; no reliable D call. Germline lookup yields CDR1 LGHDT and CDR2 YNNKEL (reference sequence). CDR3 length: 13 residues. The V end was cut by 4 bases, the J end by 3 bases, with 9 bases between. The CDR3 region has the DNA TGTGCCAGCAGCCTAGAGGCAGACACTGAAGCTTTCTTT. It translates to CASSLEADTEAFF.

The CDR3 region is CASSKVPLGQNSGANVLTF. The CDR3, as DNA: TGTGCCAGCAGCAAAGTTCCGTTGGGACAGAACTCTGGGGCCAACGTCCTGACTTTC. J is TRBJ2-6 and V is TRBV21-1; the table assigns TRBD1, which was not confirmed against the DNA. TRBV21-1 is classified as a pseudogene. The CDR3 has 19 amino acids.

The V call is TRBV27, the J call TRBJ1-4; D might be TRBD1 (6 bases). CDR1 MNHEY and CDR2 SMNVEV come from the germline V gene (reference sequence). Trimming took 2 bases from V and 6 from J, leaving 13 bases between them. The CDR3 spans 15 residues. The CDR3 sequence: CASSLGTPVDEKLFF. CDR3 sequence (DNA): TGTGCCAGCAGTTTAGGGACACCCGTCGATGAAAAACTGTTTTTT. Based on the CDR3 plus reference TRBV27 and TRBJ1-4, the full variable domain is EAQVTQNPRYLITVTGKKLTVTCSQNMNHEYMSWYRQDPGLGLRQIYYSMNVEVTDKGDVPEGYKVSRKEKRNFPLILESPSPNQTSLYFCASSLGTPVDEKLFFGSGTQLSVL.

The genes are TRBV3-1 (or the pseudogene TRBV3-2) and TRBJ1-5; D perhaps matches TRBD1 (6 bases). Germline V gives CDR1 LGHDT, CDR2 YNNKEL (reference sequence). V was shortened by 4 bases and J by 3 bases, with 10 bases between the two germline ends. This CDR3 has 14 residues. The CDR3 nucleotides are TGTGCCAGCAGCCGCGGACAGAACAATCAGCCCCAGCATTTT. It is translated as CASSRGQNNQPQHF.

This chain uses TRBV5-1 with TRBJ1-2; 7 bases map to TRBD1. V was pared by 4 bases and J by 6 bases, with 12 bases of the junction left unmatched. This CDR3 is 15 amino acids long. Germline V gene sequence: CDR1 SGHRS, CDR2 YFSETQ. The CDR3 is CASSRPSGDSHGYTF. DNA for the CDR3: TGCGCCAGCAGCCGTCCGTCAGGGGACAGCCATGGCTACACCTTC.

This clone was found once. The rearrangement links TRBV14 to TRBJ2-3, with D hard to call. In germline, CDR1 is SGHDN, CDR2 FVKESK. V lost 4 bases to trimming and J lost 1 base, with 6 bases between them. This CDR3 has 13 amino acids. This chain's CDR3 is CASSPTGTDTQYF. The DNA of the CDR3 is TGTGCCAGCAGCCCTACAGGCACAGATACGCAGTATTTT.

V is TRBV2 and J is TRBJ1-4; D might be TRBD1 (5 bases). The V and J ends lost 7 bases and 4 bases respectively, with 25 bases between them. In germline, CDR1 is SNHLY, CDR2 FYNNEI. There are 18 residues in the CDR3. The CDR3 region is CASIGPGLNPILNEKLFF. CDR3 nucleotide sequence: TGTGCCAGCATCGGGCCAGGGCTCAACCCCATTCTTAATGAAAAACTGTTTTTT.

This sequence joins TRBV19 and TRBJ2-7; D possibly corresponds to TRBD1 (8 bases). This CDR3 spans 18 amino acids. The germline V and J ends were trimmed by 1 base and 2 bases, with 21 bases remaining between them. Germline V CDR1 and CDR2: LNHDA, SQIVND (reference sequence). The CDR3 spells CASSIAPSQGDYAYEQYF. CDR3 DNA sequence: TGTGCCAGTAGTATAGCCCCTTCACAGGGGGACTATGCCTACGAGCAGTACTTC.

Of note for this clone: The sample has other DNA sequences that encode this CDR3 too. The rearrangement uses TRBV4-1 and TRBJ1-1; a weak D match, TRBD1 (6 bases). CDR1 is MGHRA and CDR2 is YSYEKL in the germline V gene. The CDR3 covers 13 residues. Trimming took 4 bases from V and 3 from J, leaving 9 bases between them. This chain's CDR3 is CASSRRGDTEAFF. For the CDR3, the DNA is TGCGCCAGCAGCCGCAGGGGTGACACTGAAGCTTTCTTT.